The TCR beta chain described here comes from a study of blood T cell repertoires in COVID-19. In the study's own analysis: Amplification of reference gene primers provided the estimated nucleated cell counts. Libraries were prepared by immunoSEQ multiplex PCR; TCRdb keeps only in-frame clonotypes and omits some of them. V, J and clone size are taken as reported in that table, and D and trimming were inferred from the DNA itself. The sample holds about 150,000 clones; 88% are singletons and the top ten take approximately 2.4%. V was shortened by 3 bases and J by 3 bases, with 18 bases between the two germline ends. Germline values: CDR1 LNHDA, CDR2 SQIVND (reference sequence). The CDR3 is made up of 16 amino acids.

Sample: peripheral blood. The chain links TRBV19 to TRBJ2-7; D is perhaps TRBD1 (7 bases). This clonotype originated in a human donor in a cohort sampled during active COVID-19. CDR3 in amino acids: CASSIAFSGGLYEQYF. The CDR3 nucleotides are TGTGCCAGTAGTATCGCCTTTTCAGGGGGGCTCTACGAGCAGTACTTC.